These 24 T cell receptor beta chains share one sample of origin, sequenced in a study of PD-1 blockade in classical Hodgkin lymphoma. Sequencing used immunoSEQ multiplex PCR; TCRdb keeps in-frame clones, though not all of them. The repertoire holds some 96,000 clones, with approximately 94% as singletons. As to time point: cycle 4 day 1 (C4D1), after more than five weeks of nivolumab. Relapses following autologous stem cell transplantation were seen in all patients, with brentuximab vedotin exposure varying. Sequencing was performed on peripheral blood mononuclear cells (PBMCs), taken before the fourth cycle of nivolumab. The receptors here all came from a human donor with classical Hodgkin lymphoma.

The rearrangement joins TRBV29-1 to TRBJ2-1; TRBD2 might be the D (6 bases). Germline assignment: CDR1 SQVTM and CDR2 ANQGSEA. Trimming removed 8 bases at V and 12 bases at J, with 17 bases between. CDR3 length equals 11 residues. This CDR3 reads CSSWGEGGQFF. The DNA for the CDR3 is TGCAGCTCCTGGGGCGAGGGAGGGCAGTTCTTC.

The CDR3 protein is CASQAGAASGNTIYF. The DNA of the CDR3 is TGTGCCAGCCAGGCAGGGGCCGCCTCTGGAAACACCATATATTTT. The rearrangement joins TRBV5-5 to TRBJ1-3, with D tentatively TRBD1 (6 bases). Trimming took off 7 bases at V and 0 bases at J, with 14 bases between the two ends. Germline V gives CDR1 SGHKS, CDR2 YYEKEE (reference sequence). The CDR3 runs 15 residues.

Notes on this clone: This specimen includes other DNA sequences encoding the same CDR3. The chain links TRBV30 to TRBJ1-5, with D possibly TRBD1 on 6 matching bases. This CDR3 has 14 residues. In germline, CDR1 is GTSNPN, CDR2 SVGIG (reference sequence). The V end was cut by 3 bases, the J end by 4 bases, with 13 bases between. CDR3: CAWSPRGGNQPQHF. The CDR3 nucleotides are TGTGCCTGGAGCCCCAGGGGCGGGAATCAGCCCCAGCATTTT.

The rearrangement links TRBV7-2 to TRBJ2-7; D is possibly TRBD1 (5 bases). From germline, CDR1 is SGHTA and CDR2 FQGNSA. With 1 base removed from V and 4 bases from J, the gap between germline ends came to 8 bases. The CDR3 length is 13 residues. The DNA of the CDR3 is TGTGCCAGCAGCTTAGACAGGAGATACGAGCAGTACTTC. Amino acids: CASSLDRRYEQYF.

The rearrangement joins TRBV5-1 to TRBJ1-4; D call uncertain. Germline CDR1 SGHRS, CDR2 YFSETQ. This CDR3 spans 15 amino acids. V was pared by 5 bases and J by 6 bases, with 17 bases between. As DNA, the CDR3 is TGCGCCAGCAGTCAATCCATCCGGAGAGATGAAAAACTGTTTTTT. It yields the protein CASSQSIRRDEKLFF.

The J gene is TRBJ2-3, the V gene TRBV5-1; TRBD2 aligns across 10 bases. Germline assignment: CDR1 SGHRS and CDR2 YFSETQ. V shed 2 bases and J 0 bases; nucleotides not matched to a gene: 15. This CDR3 spans 20 amino acids. In nucleotides, the CDR3 is TGCGCCAGCAGCTTACCTAGCGGGAGTATTGGGCAGGGAAGCACAGATACGCAGTATTTT. It codes for CASSLPSGSIGQGSTDTQYF.

The V gene is TRBV27, the J gene TRBJ2-7; 10 nucleotides line up with TRBD2. Germline V gene sequence: CDR1 MNHEY, CDR2 SMNVEV (reference sequence). This CDR3 has 20 residues. V lost 0 bases, J lost 0 bases, and 14 bases stayed unmatched. CDR3: CASSLSRRTSGPRSSYEQYF. The CDR3 coding sequence is TGTGCCAGCAGTTTATCGAGGCGGACTAGCGGCCCTCGGAGCTCCTACGAGCAGTACTTC.

The chain has TRBV6-1 and TRBJ2-5; D unclear. From germline, CDR1 is MNHNS and CDR2 SASEGT. CDR3 size: 13 residues. V lost 3 bases, J lost 4 bases, and 9 bases lay in between. The CDR3 nucleotides read TGTGCCAGCAGTGACATCCTGGCAGAGACCCAGTACTTC. Translated, it gives CASSDILAETQYF.

This chain joins TRBV5-8 and TRBJ1-1; 7 nucleotides agree with TRBD1. Germline CDR1 is SGHTS and CDR2 is YDEGEE. This CDR3 is 14 amino acids long. V trimming: 5 bases; J trimming: 0 bases; junction bases outside the gene matches: 4. CDR3 DNA: TGTGCCAGCAGTCGGGGACAGATGAACACTGAAGCTTTCTTT. Its translation is CASSRGQMNTEAFF.

The V gene is TRBV27, the J gene TRBJ2-7; D is unresolved. Trimming removed 6 bases from V and 2 bases from J, with 8 bases in between. Germline V gene lookup returns CDR1 MNHEY and CDR2 SMNVEV (reference sequence). The CDR3 is 12 amino acids. The CDR3 region is CASSFTPYEQYF. The CDR3 nucleotides read TGTGCCAGCAGCTTCACCCCCTACGAGCAGTACTTC.

This clone was picked up one time. The V and J genes are TRBV7-6 and TRBJ1-1; perhaps TRBD1 as D (6 bases). The CDR3 has 15 residues. The V and J ends lost 4 bases and 1 base respectively, with 13 bases between them. CDR1 is SGHVS, CDR2 FNYEAQ, per germline. The CDR3 sequence: CASSSRAGQNTEAFF. The CDR3 region has the DNA TGTGCCAGCAGCTCCCGGGCGGGACAGAACACTGAAGCTTTCTTT.

This clone was recorded only once. The chain joins TRBV25-1 to TRBJ1-1; no firm D call. Germline V gene lookup returns CDR1 MGHDK and CDR2 SYGVNS. The CDR3 sequence is 14 residues long. V shed 3 bases and J shed 3 bases, with 11 bases lying between them. CDR3: CASSDAPFDTEAFF. CDR3 sequence (DNA): TGTGCCAGCAGTGACGCCCCTTTTGACACTGAAGCTTTCTTT.

This clone has just one count. The chain recombines TRBV5-5 with TRBJ2-5, with 9 bases that match TRBD2. Germline V gives CDR1 SGHKS, CDR2 YYEKEE (reference sequence). This CDR3 has 18 residues. The J segment lost 4 bases and the V segment lost 5 bases, leaving 18 bases of the junction unmatched. The CDR3, as DNA: TGTGCCAGCAGTCTGGGGTTCTTAGCGGGAGAGACCGGAGAGACCCAGTACTTC. Translating it yields CASSLGFLAGETGETQYF.

The CDR3 coding sequence is TGCGCCAGCAGCCAATATGATCCCCTGACTGGAAGCTCTGGGGCCAACGTCCTGACTTTC. It codes for CASSQYDPLTGSSGANVLTF. The J gene is TRBJ2-6, the V gene TRBV4-1; no definite D call. Germline V gene lookup returns CDR1 MGHRA and CDR2 YSYEKL. This CDR3 comprises 20 residues. Trimming pared 2 bases from V and 0 bases from J, leaving 20 bases between.

V and J are TRBV13 and TRBJ2-3; 8 bases line up with TRBD2. Germline CDR1 and CDR2: PRHDT and FYEKMQ (reference sequence). This CDR3 comprises 18 residues. With 0 bases clipped from V and 2 bases from J, the junction kept 10 bases outside the gene matches. CDR3 loop: CASSLGLSGSPYTDTQYF. CDR3 bases: TGTGCCAGCAGCTTAGGACTAAGCGGGAGTCCATACACAGATACGCAGTATTTT.

The V gene is TRBV9, the J gene TRBJ2-7, with a possible D match to TRBD2 (6 bases). Trimming took off 0 bases at V and 1 base at J, with 11 bases between the two ends. Germline values: CDR1 SGDLS, CDR2 YYNGEE. CDR3 length: 15 residues. The CDR3: CASSVATGTSYEQYF. As DNA, the CDR3 is TGTGCCAGCAGCGTAGCTACGGGGACTTCCTACGAGCAGTACTTC.

The rearrangement joins TRBV7-9 to TRBJ1-1; D unclear. Germline CDR1 is SEHNR and CDR2 is FQNEAQ (reference sequence). V was cut by 1 base and J by 1 base, with 4 bases left in between. CDR3 length: 13 residues. CDR3 sequence reads: CASSLGWNTEAFF. The CDR3 DNA is TGTGCCAGCAGCTTAGGCTGGAACACTGAAGCTTTCTTT.

J is TRBJ2-7 and V is TRBV10-2; 8 nucleotides match TRBD1. CDR1 is WSHSY and CDR2 is SAAADI in the germline V gene. V dropped 3 bases and J dropped 4; count of bases not matched to a gene: 5. The CDR3 is 14 residues long. The CDR3 is CASSESGGRYEQYF. CDR3 in DNA: TGCGCCAGCAGTGAATCAGGGGGCCGGTACGAGCAGTACTTC.

This sequence joins TRBV25-1 and TRBJ1-2, with D tentatively TRBD1 (6 bases). The CDR3 runs 15 residues. Germline lookup yields CDR1 MGHDK and CDR2 SYGVNS. V was pared by 4 bases and J by 7 bases, with 19 bases between. CDR3 region: CASSVSQGRKGGYTF. DNA for the CDR3: TGTGCCAGCAGTGTATCACAGGGCCGTAAAGGTGGCTACACCTTC.

This chain uses TRBV29-1 with TRBJ1-2; D call uncertain. The germline V gene has CDR1 SQVTM and CDR2 ANQGSEA. Trimming pared 3 bases from V and 9 bases from J, leaving 14 bases between. The CDR3 extends over 12 amino acids. The CDR3 region has the DNA TGCAGCGTTGAGGTGTTGGCAGAACGCTACACCTTC. Residues: CSVEVLAERYTF.

This chain joins TRBV29-1 and TRBJ2-7, with D possibly TRBD2 on 6 matching bases. CDR1 is SQVTM, CDR2 ANQGSEA, per germline. V was shortened by 6 bases and J by 1 base, with 13 bases between the two germline ends. The CDR3 runs 13 residues. In DNA form, the CDR3 reads TGCAGCGTGGGGGGAGGTACTTCCTACGAGCAGTACTTC. Translating gives CSVGGGTSYEQYF.

The chain has TRBV5-1 and TRBJ2-6, with 8 bases fitting TRBD1. The CDR3 totals 18 residues. The trim removed 2 bases at V and 2 bases at J, leaving 9 bases unmatched. The germline V gene has CDR1 SGHRS and CDR2 YFSETQ. This chain's CDR3 is CASSLTRTGTPGANVLTF. CDR3 in DNA: TGCGCCAGCAGCTTAACCAGGACAGGGACCCCTGGGGCCAACGTCCTGACTTTC.

CDR3 sequence reads: CASSSSGSSGAYNEQFF. CDR3 coding DNA: TGTGCCAGCAGCTCGTCCGGCTCTAGCGGAGCCTACAATGAGCAGTTCTTC. J is TRBJ2-1 and V is TRBV11-2; 7 bases are shared with TRBD2. CDR3 length: 17 amino acids. Per germline, CDR1 SGHAT and CDR2 FQNNGV. V trimming: 4 bases; J trimming: 2 bases; junction bases outside the gene matches: 11.

The chain recombines TRBV5-1 with TRBJ2-5, with D perhaps matching TRBD2 (5 bases). Germline V gene lookup returns CDR1 SGHRS and CDR2 YFSETQ. Trimming stripped 4 bases from V and 5 bases from J, with 18 bases between. The CDR3 sequence is 15 residues long. The DNA of the CDR3 is TGCGCCAGCAGCCGCGGAGGACTTCCGGGGGAGACCCAGTACTTC. Encoded protein: CASSRGGLPGETQYF.